The 7 T cell receptor beta chains listed next were all sequenced from one sample in a study of human T cells and chemical hapten exposure. One entry per CDR3 protein, called by TCRdb with MiXCR from the RACE reads. The top ten hold 1% to 1.2% of the sample, which has more than 70,000 distinct CDR3 sequences, around 9.9% seen once. The time point was: patch test 3, about 24 weeks after DPC sensitization. Treatment: therapeutic diphenylcyclopropenone sensitization with weekly scalp DPC. The sample in question was whole blood, obtained in connection with sensitization to the hapten diphenylcyclopropenone (DPC). The receptors stem from a woman aged 25-40 years with alopecia areata. Some clones in this sample may be carry-over from other donors' samples.

The chain carries TRBV20-1 and TRBJ1-1, with D unresolved. Germline V gene data show CDR1 as DFQATT and CDR2 as SNEGSKA (reference sequence). V lost 0 bases and J lost 6, with 17 bases in between. The CDR3 is made up of 15 amino acids. CDR3 protein: CSARDPKEGKAEAFF. CDR3 DNA sequence: TGCAGTGCTAGAGATCCAAAGGAGGGTAAGGCTGAAGCTTTCTTT.

This clonotype was found a few times. The chain combines TRBV14 with TRBJ2-7, with D tentatively TRBD1 or TRBD2 (5 bases each). The V end was cut by 6 bases, the J end by 3 bases, with 12 bases between. This CDR3 contains 13 residues. The V gene's germline CDR1 is SGHDN and CDR2 FVKESK. CDR3 nucleotides: TGTGCCAGCAGTCGCCGGGACGGCTACGAGCAGTACGTC. This translates into CASSRRDGYEQYV.

The table lists this clonotype with many counts. The chain is built from TRBV4-3 and TRBJ1-1; tentative D call: TRBD1 (5 bases). Germline V gene sequence: CDR1 LGHNA, CDR2 YSLEER. V shed 4 bases and J shed 6 bases, with 9 bases lying between them. The CDR3 sequence is 12 residues long. CDR3 DNA: TGCGCCAGCAGCCGTACAGGAGCTGAAGCTTTCTTT. Protein sequence: CASSRTGAEAFF.

The gene calls are TRBV20-1 and TRBJ2-5; a weak D match, TRBD1 (5 bases). Germline CDR1 and CDR2: DFQATT and SNEGSKA (reference sequence). The V gene lost 0 bases and the J gene lost 2 bases, with 13 bases spanning the gap. The length of the CDR3 is 15 residues. The chain's CDR3 is CSARDRQSGQETQYF. CDR3 coding DNA: TGCAGTGCTAGAGATCGACAGTCCGGGCAAGAGACCCAGTACTTC.

The J gene is TRBJ2-3, the V gene TRBV6-2 or TRBV6-3, with TRBD2 matching over 11 bases. Germline V gene data show CDR1 as MNHEY and CDR2 as SVGEGT. This CDR3 spans 16 amino acids. V dropped 5 bases and J dropped 1; count of bases not matched to a gene: 5. As DNA, the CDR3 is TGTGCCAGCAGTCCCACTAGCGGGAGTCGCACAGATACGCAGTATTTT. This sequence encodes CASSPTSGSRTDTQYF.

The chain has TRBV18 and TRBJ1-5; 9 bases align to TRBD1. Trimming removed 5 bases from V and 4 bases from J; junction bases left unmatched: 6. The germline gives CDR1 KGHSH, CDR2 LQKENI. The CDR3 is 15 residues long. The CDR3 loop is CASSSGTGYNQPQHF. The CDR3 nucleotides read TGTGCCAGCTCATCCGGGACAGGGTATAATCAGCCCCAGCATTTT.

The chain combines TRBV10-1 with TRBJ2-3; D is possibly TRBD1 or TRBD2 (5 bases each). Per germline, CDR1 WNHNN and CDR2 SYGVQD (reference sequence). CDR3 size: 15 residues. Trimming removed 0 bases at V and 2 bases at J, with 9 bases between. This CDR3 is CASSESRGLTDTQYF. The CDR3 coding sequence is TGCGCCAGCAGTGAGTCGAGGGGTCTCACAGATACGCAGTATTTT.